This T cell receptor beta chain derives from a study of cytomegalovirus exposure and HLA in healthy donors. Comment on this clone: Its matching antigen is unknown.

PCR was performed using 60 Vbeta and 13 Jbeta primers. Measured with immunoSEQ multiplex PCR; TCRdb has only the in-frame clones, and not every one. The table includes approximately 140,000 clones, roughly 80% detected once. There are 15 residues in the CDR3. Trimming took off 0 bases at V and 2 bases at J, with 8 bases between the two ends. The V gene's germline CDR1 is SGDLS and CDR2 YYNGEE. Notes on the study in general: The classifier was said to identify cytomegalovirus status with high specificity and sensitivity. Sequencing probably produced one cluster of sequence variants that were highly shared. The study put 150 to 200 TCR beta chains on its list as cytomegalovirus-associated. A later analysis reported that several of the most significant clusters appeared to be linked to common viral pathogens, among them Epstein-Barr virus.

This clonotype was obtained from a male donor in good health and CMV-seronegative. Material: PBMCs. The rearrangement joins TRBV9 to TRBJ2-2; no reliable D call. CDR3 protein: CASSVVAANTGELFF. As DNA, the CDR3 is TGTGCCAGCAGCGTAGTGGCTGCTAACACCGGGGAGCTGTTTTTT.